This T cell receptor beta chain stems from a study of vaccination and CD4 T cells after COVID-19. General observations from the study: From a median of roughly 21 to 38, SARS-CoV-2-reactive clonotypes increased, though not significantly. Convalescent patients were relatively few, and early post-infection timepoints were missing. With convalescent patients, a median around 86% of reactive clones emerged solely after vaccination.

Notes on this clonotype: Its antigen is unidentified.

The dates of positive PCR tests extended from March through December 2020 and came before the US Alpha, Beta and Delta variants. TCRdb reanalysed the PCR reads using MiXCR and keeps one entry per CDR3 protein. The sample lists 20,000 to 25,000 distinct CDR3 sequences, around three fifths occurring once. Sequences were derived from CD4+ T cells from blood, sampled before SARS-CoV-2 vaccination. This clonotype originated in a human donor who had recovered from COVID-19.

This CDR3 reads CSASLDKQETQYF. The CDR3 bases are TGCAGTGCTAGCTTGGACAAGCAAGAGACCCAGTACTTC. This chain joins TRBV20-1 and TRBJ2-5; TRBD1 might be the D (5 bases). Trimming cost V 3 bases and J 2 bases, with 10 bases left between them. The CDR3 has 13 residues. Germline V gene sequence: CDR1 DFQATT, CDR2 SNEGSKA (reference sequence).